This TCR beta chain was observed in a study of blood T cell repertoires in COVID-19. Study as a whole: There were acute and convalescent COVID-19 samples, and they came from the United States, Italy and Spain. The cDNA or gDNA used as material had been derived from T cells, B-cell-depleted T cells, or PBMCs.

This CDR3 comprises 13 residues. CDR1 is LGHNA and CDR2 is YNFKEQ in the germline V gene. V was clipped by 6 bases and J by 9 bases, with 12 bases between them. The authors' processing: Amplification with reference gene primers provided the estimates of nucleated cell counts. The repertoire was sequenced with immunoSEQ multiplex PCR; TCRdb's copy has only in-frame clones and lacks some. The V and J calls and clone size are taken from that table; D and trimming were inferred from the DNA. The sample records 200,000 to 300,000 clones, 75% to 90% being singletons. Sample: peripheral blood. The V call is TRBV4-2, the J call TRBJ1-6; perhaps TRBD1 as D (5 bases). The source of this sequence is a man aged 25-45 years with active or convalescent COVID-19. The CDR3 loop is CASRSGPGSPLHF. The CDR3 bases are TGTGCCAGCAGGTCAGGGCCTGGTTCACCCCTCCACTTT.